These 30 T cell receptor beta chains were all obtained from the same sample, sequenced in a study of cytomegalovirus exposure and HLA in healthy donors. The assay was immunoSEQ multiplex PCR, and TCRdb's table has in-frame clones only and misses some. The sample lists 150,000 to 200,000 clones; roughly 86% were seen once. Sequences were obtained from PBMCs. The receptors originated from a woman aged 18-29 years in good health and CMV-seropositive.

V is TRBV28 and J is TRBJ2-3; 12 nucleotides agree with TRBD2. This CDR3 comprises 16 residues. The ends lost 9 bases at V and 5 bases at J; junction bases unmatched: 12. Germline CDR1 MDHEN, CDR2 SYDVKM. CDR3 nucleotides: TGTGCCAGTCAACCTCTAGCGGGAGGGCGTAGAGATACGCAGTATTTT. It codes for CASQPLAGGRRDTQYF.

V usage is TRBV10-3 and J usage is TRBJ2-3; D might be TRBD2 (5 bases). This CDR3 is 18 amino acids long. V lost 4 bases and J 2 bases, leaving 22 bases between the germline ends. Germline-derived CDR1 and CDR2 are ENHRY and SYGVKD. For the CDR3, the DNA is TGTGCCATCAGTGTCGACCTTCTGGCTGCGGGCTTCACAGATACGCAGTATTTT. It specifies CAISVDLLAAGFTDTQYF.

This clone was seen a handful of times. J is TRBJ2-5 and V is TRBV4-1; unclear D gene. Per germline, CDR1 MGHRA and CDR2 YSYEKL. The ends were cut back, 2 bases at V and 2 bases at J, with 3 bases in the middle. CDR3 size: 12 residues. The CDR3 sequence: CASSQPQETQYF. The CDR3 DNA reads TGCGCCAGCAGCCAACCACAAGAGACCCAGTACTTC.

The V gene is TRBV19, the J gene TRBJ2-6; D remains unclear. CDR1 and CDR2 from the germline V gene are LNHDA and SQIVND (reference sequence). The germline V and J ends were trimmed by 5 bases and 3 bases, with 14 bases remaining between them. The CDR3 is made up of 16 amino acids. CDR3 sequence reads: CASSPAGPFGANVLTF. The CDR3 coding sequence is TGTGCCAGTAGTCCCGCAGGTCCCTTTGGGGCCAACGTCCTGACTTTC.

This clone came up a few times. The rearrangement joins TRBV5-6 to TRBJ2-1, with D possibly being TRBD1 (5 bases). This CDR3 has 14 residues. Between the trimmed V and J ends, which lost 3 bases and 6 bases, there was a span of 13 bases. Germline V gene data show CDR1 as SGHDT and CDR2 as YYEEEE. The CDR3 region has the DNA TGTGCCAGCAGCTATCAGGGTCTCGGCAATGAGCAGTTCTTC. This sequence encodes CASSYQGLGNEQFF.

CDR3 loop: CASRWTGGLFEQYF. CDR3 bases: TGTGCCAGCAGGTGGACAGGGGGCCTTTTCGAGCAGTACTTC. The chain joins TRBV2 to TRBJ2-7; 11 bases are shared with TRBD1. J gave up 6 bases and V 6 bases, and 7 bases lay outside the gene matches. Per the germline V gene, CDR1 is SNHLY and CDR2 is FYNNEI. The CDR3 is 14 amino acids.

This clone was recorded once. In DNA, the CDR3 is TGTGCCAGCAGCTTTCTAGCGGGAGGGTGGAATGAGCAGTTCTTC. Translating it yields CASSFLAGGWNEQFF. The genes are TRBV7-9 and TRBJ2-1; 12 bases match TRBD2. Looked up from germline, CDR1 is SEHNR and CDR2 is FQNEAQ (reference sequence). The CDR3 sequence is 15 residues long. V lost 3 bases to trimming and J lost 7 bases; unmatched junction nucleotides: 4. The full variable domain, completed using reference TRBV7-9 and TRBJ2-1, is DTGVSQNPRHKITKRGQNVTFRCDPISEHNRLYWYRQTLGQGPEFLTYFQNEAQLEKSRLLSDRFSAERPKGSFSTLEIQRTEQGDSAMYLCASSFLAGGWNEQFFGPGTRLTVL.

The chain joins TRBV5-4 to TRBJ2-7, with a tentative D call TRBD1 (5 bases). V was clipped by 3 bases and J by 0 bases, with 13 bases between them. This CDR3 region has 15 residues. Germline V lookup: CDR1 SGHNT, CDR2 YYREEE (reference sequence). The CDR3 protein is CASSSLDTSSYEQYF. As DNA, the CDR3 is TGTGCCAGCAGCTCCCTGGACACGAGCTCCTACGAGCAGTACTTC.

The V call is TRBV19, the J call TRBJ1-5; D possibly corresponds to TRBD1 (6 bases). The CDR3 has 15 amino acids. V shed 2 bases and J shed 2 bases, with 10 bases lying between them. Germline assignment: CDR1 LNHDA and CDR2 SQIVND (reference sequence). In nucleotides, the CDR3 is TGTGCCAGTAGTATATGGTCAGGGGGCAATCAGCCCCAGCATTTT. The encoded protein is CASSIWSGGNQPQHF.

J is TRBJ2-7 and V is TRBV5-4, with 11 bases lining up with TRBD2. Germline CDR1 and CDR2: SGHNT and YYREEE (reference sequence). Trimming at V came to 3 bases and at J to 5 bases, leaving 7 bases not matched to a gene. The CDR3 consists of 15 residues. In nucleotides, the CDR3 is TGTGCCAGCAGCTGGACTAGCGGGTCACCCCACGAGCAGTACTTC. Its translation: CASSWTSGSPHEQYF. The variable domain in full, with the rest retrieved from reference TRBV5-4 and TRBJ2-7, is ETGVTQSPTHLIKTRGQQVTLRCSSQSGHNTVSWYQQALGQGPQFIFQYYREEENGRGNFPPRFSGLQFPNYSSELNVNALELDDSALYLCASSWTSGSPHEQYFGPGTRLTVT.

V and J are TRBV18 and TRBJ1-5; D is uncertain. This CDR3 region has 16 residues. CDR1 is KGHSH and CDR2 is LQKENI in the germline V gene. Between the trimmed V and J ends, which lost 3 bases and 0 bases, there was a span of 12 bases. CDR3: CASSPAGVGSNQPQHF. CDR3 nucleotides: TGTGCCAGCTCACCGGCGGGCGTGGGTAGCAATCAGCCCCAGCATTTT.

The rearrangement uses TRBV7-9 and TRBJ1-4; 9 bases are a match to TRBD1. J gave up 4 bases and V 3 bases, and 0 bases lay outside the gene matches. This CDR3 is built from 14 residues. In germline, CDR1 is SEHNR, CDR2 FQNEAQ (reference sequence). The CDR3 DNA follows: TGTGCCAGCAGCTTGACAGGGGGTAATGAAAAACTGTTTTTT. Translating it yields CASSLTGGNEKLFF.

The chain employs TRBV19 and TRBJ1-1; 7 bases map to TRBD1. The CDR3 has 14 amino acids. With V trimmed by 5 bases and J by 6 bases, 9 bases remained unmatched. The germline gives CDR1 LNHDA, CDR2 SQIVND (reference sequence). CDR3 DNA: TGTGCCAGTAGTCCCTGGAGCCAGGGGGCTGAAGCTTTCTTT. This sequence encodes CASSPWSQGAEAFF.

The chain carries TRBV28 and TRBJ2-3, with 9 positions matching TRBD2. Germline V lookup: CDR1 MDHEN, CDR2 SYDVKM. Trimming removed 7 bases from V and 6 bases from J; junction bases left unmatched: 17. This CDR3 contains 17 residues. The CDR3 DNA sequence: TGTGCCAGCATGTATCGTATTGGGCGGGAGGGCCGCGATACGCAGTATTTT. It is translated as CASMYRIGREGRDTQYF.

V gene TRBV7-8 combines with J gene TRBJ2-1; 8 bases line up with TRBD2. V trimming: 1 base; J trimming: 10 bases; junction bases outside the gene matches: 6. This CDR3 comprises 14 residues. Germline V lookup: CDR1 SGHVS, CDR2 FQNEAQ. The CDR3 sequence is CASSLEQREIEQFF. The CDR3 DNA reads TGTGCCAGCAGCTTAGAACAGCGGGAGATCGAGCAGTTCTTC. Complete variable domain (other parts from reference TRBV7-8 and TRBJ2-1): GAGVSQSPRYKVAKRGQDVALRCDPISGHVSLFWYQQALGQGPEFLTYFQNEAQLDKSGLPSDRFFAERPEGSVSTLKIQRTQQEDSAVYLCASSLEQREIEQFFGPGTRLTVL.

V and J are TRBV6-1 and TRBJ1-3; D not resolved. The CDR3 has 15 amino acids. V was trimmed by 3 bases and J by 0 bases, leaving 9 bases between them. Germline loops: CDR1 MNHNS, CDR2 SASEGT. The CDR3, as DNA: TGTGCCAGCAGTGACTCCTGGCCCTCTGGAAACACCATATATTTT. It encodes CASSDSWPSGNTIYF.

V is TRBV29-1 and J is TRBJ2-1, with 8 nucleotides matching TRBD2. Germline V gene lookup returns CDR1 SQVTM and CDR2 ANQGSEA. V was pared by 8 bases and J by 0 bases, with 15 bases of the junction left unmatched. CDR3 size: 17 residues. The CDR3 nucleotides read TGCAGCTCAGCCGCAAGGGCGGGAGGAACCTCCTACAATGAGCAGTTCTTC. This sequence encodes CSSAARAGGTSYNEQFF.

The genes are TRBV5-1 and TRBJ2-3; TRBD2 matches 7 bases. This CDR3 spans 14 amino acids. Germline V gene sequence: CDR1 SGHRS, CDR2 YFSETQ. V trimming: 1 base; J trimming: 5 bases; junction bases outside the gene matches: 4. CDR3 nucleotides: TGCGCCAGCAGCTTGATACAGCGGGAAGATACGCAGTATTTT. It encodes CASSLIQREDTQYF. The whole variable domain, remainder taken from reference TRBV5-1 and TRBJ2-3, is KAGVTQTPRYLIKTRGQQVTLSCSPISGHRSVSWYQQTPGQGLQFLFEYFSETQRNKGNFPGRFSGRQFSNSRSEMNVSTLELGDSALYLCASSLIQREDTQYFGPGTRLTVL.

Here the CDR3 DNA reads TGCGCCAGCAGCCCGTCAGACAGGGCGGATGAGCAGTTCTTC. Protein: CASSPSDRADEQFF. The gene calls are TRBV5-1 and TRBJ2-1, with 7 bases aligning to TRBD1. After removal of 4 bases from V and 8 bases from J, the junction contained 9 bases not matched to a gene. Per the germline V gene, CDR1 is SGHRS and CDR2 is YFSETQ. The CDR3 covers 14 residues.

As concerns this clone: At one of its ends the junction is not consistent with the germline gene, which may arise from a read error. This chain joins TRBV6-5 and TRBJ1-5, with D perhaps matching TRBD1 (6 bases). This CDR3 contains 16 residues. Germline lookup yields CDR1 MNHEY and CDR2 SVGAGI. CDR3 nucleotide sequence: TGTGCCAGCAGTCACTCGCCTTATGGGGGCTCGGAGCCCCAGCATTTT. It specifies CASSHSPYGGSEPQHF.

The CDR3 bases are TGCGCCAGCAGCCAAGATGTCAGGGTGGATGGCTACACCTTC. The encoded protein is CASSQDVRVDGYTF. The genes are TRBV4-3 and TRBJ1-2, with D possibly TRBD1 on 5 matching bases. The germline gives CDR1 LGHNA, CDR2 YSLEER. CDR3 length: 14 residues. V was trimmed by 0 bases and J by 6 bases, leaving 11 bases between them.

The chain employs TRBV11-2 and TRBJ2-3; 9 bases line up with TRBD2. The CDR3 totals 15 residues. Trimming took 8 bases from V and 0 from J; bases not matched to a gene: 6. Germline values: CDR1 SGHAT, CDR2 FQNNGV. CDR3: CASARGLASTDTQYF. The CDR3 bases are TGTGCCAGCGCCCGGGGACTAGCAAGCACAGATACGCAGTATTTT.

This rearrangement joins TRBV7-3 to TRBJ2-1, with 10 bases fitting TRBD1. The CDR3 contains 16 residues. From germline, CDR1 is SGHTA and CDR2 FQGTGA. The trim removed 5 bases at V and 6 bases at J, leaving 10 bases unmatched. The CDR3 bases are TGTGCCAGCAGCAAGGACAGGGGGAATCAGATCAATGAGCAGTTCTTC. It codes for CASSKDRGNQINEQFF. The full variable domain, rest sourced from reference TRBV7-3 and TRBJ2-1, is GAGVSQTPSNKVTEKGKYVELRCDPISGHTALYWYRQSLGQGPEFLIYFQGTGAADDSGLPNDRFFAVRPEGSVSTLKIQRTERGDSAVYLCASSKDRGNQINEQFFGPGTRLTVL.

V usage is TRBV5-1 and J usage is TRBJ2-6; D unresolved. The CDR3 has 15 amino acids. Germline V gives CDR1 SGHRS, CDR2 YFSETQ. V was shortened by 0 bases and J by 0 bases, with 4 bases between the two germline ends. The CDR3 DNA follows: TGCGCCAGCAGCTTGGACAGCTCTGGGGCCAACGTCCTGACTTTC. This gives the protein CASSLDSSGANVLTF. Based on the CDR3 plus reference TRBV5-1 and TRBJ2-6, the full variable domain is KAGVTQTPRYLIKTRGQQVTLSCSPISGHRSVSWYQQTPGQGLQFLFEYFSETQRNKGNFPGRFSGRQFSNSRSEMNVSTLELGDSALYLCASSLDSSGANVLTFGAGSRLTVL.

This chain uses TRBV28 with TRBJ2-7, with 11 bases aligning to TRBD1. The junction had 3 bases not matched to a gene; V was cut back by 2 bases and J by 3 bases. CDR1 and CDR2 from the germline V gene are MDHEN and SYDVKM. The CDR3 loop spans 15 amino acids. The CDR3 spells CASSLVGTGGYEQYF. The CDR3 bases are TGTGCCAGCAGTTTAGTTGGGACAGGGGGCTACGAGCAGTACTTC. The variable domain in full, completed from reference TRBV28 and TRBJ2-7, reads DVKVTQSSRYLVKRTGEKVFLECVQDMDHENMFWYRQDPGLGLRLIYFSYDVKMKEKGDIPEGYSVSREKKERFSLILESASTNQTSMYLCASSLVGTGGYEQYFGPGTRLTVT.

The CDR3 protein is CASSLFRLAEEGQYF. In DNA form, the CDR3 reads TGTGCCAGCAGCTTATTTAGACTAGCAGAGGAGGGGCAGTACTTC. The V call is TRBV7-2, the J call TRBJ2-7; 7 bases line up with TRBD2. V dropped 2 bases and J dropped 9; count of bases not matched to a gene: 13. CDR1 is SGHTA, CDR2 FQGNSA, per germline. The CDR3 spans 15 residues.

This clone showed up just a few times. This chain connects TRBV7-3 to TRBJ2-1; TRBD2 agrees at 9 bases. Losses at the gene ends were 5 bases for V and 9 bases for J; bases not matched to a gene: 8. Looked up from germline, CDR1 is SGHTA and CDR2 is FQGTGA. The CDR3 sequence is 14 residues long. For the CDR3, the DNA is TGTGCCAGCAGCCCCCTAGCGGGATCAGTTGAGCAGTTCTTC. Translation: CASSPLAGSVEQFF.

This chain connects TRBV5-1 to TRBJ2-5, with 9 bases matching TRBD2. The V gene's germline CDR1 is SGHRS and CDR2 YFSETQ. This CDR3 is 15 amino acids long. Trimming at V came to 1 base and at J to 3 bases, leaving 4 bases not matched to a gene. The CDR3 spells CASSLISGREETQYF. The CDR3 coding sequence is TGCGCCAGCAGCTTGATTAGCGGGAGAGAAGAGACCCAGTACTTC.

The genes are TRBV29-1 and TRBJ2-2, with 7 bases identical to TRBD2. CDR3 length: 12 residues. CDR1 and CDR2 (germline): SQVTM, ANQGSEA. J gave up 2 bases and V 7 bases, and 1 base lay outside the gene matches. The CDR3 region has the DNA TGCAGCGGAGCGGGAAACACCGGGGAGCTGTTTTTT. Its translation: CSGAGNTGELFF.

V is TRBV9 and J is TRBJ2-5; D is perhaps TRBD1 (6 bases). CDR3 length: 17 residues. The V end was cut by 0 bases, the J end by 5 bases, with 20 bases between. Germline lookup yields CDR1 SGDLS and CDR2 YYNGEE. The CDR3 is CASSVGIVAGVAETQYF. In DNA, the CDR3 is TGTGCCAGCAGCGTAGGTATCGTGGCAGGGGTAGCGGAGACCCAGTACTTC.